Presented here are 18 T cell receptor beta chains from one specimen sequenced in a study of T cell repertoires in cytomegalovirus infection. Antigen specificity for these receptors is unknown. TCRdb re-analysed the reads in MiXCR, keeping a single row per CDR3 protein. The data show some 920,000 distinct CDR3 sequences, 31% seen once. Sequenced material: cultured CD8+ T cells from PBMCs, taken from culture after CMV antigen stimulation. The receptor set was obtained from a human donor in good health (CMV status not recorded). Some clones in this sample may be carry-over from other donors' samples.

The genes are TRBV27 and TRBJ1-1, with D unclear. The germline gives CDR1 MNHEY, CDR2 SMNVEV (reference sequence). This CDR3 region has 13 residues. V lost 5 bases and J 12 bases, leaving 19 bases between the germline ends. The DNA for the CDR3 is TGTGCCAGCAGTCCCCCCGGTGAGTTCGGGTCTTTCTTT. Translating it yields CASSPPGEFGSFF.

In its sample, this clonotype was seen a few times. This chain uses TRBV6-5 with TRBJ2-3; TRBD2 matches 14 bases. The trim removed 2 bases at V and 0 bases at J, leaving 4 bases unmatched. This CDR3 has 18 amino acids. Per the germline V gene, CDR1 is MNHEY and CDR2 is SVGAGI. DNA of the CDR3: TGTGCCAGCAGTTACACCGGACTAGCGGGGGGCAGCACAGATACGCAGTATTTT. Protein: CASSYTGLAGGSTDTQYF.

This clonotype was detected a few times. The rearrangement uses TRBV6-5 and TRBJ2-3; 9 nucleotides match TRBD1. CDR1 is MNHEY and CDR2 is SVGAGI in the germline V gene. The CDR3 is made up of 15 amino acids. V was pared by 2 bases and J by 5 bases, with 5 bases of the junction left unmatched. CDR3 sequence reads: CASSYGQGLEDTQYF. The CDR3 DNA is TGTGCCAGCAGTTACGGACAGGGGTTGGAAGATACGCAGTATTTT.

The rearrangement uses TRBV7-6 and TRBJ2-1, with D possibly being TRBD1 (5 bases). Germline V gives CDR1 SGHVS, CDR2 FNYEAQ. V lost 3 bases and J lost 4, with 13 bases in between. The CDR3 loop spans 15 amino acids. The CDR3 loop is CASSLNGALYNEQFF. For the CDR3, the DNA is TGTGCCAGCAGCTTGAATGGGGCCCTTTACAATGAGCAGTTCTTC.

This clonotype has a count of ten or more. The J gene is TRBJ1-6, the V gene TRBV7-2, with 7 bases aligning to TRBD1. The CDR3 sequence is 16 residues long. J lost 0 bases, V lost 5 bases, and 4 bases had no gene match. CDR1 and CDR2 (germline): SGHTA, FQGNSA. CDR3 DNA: TGTGCCAGCAGCCAGGGGGGGAGCTCCTATAATTCACCCCTCCACTTT. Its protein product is CASSQGGSSYNSPLHF.

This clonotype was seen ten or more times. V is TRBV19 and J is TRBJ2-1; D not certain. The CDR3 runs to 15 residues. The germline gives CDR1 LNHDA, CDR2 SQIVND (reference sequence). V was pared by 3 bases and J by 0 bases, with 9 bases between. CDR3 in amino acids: CASSMARSSYNEQFF. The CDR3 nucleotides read TGTGCCAGTAGTATGGCCCGAAGCTCCTACAATGAGCAGTTCTTC.

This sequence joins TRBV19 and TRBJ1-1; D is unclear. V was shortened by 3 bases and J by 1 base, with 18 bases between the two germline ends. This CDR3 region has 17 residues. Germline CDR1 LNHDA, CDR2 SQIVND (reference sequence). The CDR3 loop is CASSIWLGGGSNTEAFF. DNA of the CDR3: TGTGCCAGTAGTATCTGGCTGGGAGGAGGATCGAACACTGAAGCTTTCTTT. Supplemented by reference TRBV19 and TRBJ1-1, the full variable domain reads DGGITQSPKYLFRKEGQNVTLSCEQNLNHDAMYWYRQDPGQGLRLIYYSQIVNDFQKGDIAEGYSVSREKKESFPLTVTSAQKNPTAFYLCASSIWLGGGSNTEAFFGQGTRLTVV.

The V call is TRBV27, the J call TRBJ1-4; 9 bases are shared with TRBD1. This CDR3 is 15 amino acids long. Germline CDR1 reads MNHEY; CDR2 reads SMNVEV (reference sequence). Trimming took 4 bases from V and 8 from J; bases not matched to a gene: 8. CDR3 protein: CASSWGTGIREKLFF. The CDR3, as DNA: TGTGCCAGCAGTTGGGGGACAGGGATTCGGGAAAAACTGTTTTTT.

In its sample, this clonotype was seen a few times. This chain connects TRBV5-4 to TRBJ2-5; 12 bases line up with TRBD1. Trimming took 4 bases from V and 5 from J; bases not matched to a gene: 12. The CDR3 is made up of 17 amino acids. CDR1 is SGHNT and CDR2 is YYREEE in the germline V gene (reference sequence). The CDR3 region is CASSLLPGQGADETQYF. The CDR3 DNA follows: TGTGCCAGCAGCCTTCTTCCGGGACAGGGGGCGGATGAGACCCAGTACTTC.

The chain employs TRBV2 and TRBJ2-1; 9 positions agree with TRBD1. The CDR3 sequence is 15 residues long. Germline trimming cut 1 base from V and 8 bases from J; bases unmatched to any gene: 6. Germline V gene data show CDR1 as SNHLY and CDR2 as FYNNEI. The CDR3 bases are TGTGCCAGCAGTGAAGGGGGACAGGGAAGGTATGAGCAGTTCTTC. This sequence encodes CASSEGGQGRYEQFF. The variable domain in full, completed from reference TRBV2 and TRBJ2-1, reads EPEVTQTPSHQVTQMGQEVILRCVPISNHLYFYWYRQILGQKVEFLVSFYNNEISEKSEIFDDQFSVERPDGSNFTLKIRSTKLEDSAMYFCASSEGGQGRYEQFFGPGTRLTVL.

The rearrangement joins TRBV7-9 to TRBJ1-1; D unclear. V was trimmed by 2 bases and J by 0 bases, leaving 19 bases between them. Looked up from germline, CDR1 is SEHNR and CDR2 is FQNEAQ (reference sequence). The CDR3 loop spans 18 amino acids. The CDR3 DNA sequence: TGTGCCAGCAGCTTATATGAGGGATGGGAACTCATGAACACTGAAGCTTTCTTT. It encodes CASSLYEGWELMNTEAFF. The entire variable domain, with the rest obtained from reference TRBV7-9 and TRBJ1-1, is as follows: DTGVSQNPRHKITKRGQNVTFRCDPISEHNRLYWYRQTLGQGPEFLTYFQNEAQLEKSRLLSDRFSAERPKGSFSTLEIQRTEQGDSAMYLCASSLYEGWELMNTEAFFGQGTRLTVV.

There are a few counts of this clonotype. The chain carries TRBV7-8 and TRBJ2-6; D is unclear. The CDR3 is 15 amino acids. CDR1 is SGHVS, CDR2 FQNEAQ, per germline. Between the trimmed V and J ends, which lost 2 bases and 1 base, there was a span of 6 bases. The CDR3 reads CASSLSESGANVLTF. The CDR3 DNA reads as TGTGCCAGCAGCTTAAGTGAATCTGGGGCCAACGTCCTGACTTTC.

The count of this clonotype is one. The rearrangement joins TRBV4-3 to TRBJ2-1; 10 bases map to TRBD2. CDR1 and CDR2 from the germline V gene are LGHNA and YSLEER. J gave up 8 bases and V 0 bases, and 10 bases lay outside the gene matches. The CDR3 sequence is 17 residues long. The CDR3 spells CASSQDFSGGGGDEQFF. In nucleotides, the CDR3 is TGCGCCAGCAGCCAAGACTTCAGCGGGGGGGGCGGGGATGAGCAGTTCTTC.

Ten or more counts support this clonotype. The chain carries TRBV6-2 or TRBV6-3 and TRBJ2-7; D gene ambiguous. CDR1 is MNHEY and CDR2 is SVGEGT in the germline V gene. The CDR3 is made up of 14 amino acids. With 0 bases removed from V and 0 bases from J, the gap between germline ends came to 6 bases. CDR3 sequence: CASSYSLSSYEQYV. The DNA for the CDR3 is TGTGCCAGCAGTTACTCGCTGAGCTCCTACGAGCAGTACGTC.

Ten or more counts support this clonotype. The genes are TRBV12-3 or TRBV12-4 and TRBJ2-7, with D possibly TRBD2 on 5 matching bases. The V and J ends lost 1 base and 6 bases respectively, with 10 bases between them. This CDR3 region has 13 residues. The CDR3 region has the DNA TGTGCCAGCAGTTTAGGAGGGTTGCGCGAGCAGTACGTC. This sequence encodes CASSLGGLREQYV.

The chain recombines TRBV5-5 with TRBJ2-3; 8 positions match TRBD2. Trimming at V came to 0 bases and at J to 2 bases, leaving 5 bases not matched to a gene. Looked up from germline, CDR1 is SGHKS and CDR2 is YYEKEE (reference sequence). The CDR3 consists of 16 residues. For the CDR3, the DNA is TGTGCCAGCAGCTTGGTTACTAGCGGAACCACAGATACGCAGTATTTT. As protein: CASSLVTSGTTDTQYF.

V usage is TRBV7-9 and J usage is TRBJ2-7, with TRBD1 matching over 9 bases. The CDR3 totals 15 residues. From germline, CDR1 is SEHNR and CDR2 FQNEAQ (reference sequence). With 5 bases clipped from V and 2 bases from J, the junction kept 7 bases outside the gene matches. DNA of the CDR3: TGTGCCAGCAGCCTGCTGGACAGGGGAGCCTACGAGCAGTACTTC. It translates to CASSLLDRGAYEQYF. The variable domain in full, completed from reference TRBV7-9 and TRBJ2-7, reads DTGVSQNPRHKITKRGQNVTFRCDPISEHNRLYWYRQTLGQGPEFLTYFQNEAQLEKSRLLSDRFSAERPKGSFSTLEIQRTEQGDSAMYLCASSLLDRGAYEQYFGPGTRLTVT.

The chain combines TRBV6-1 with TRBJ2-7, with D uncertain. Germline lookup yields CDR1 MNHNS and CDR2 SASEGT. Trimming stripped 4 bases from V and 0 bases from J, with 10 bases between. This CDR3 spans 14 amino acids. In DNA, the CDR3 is TGTGCCAGCAGTGTCCAGGCTGACTCCTACGAGCAGTACTTC. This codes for CASSVQADSYEQYF.